This T cell receptor beta chain came from a study of blood T cell repertoires in COVID-19. At the level of the study: The origin of the acute and convalescent COVID-19 samples was the United States, Italy and Spain. Sources were T cells, B-cell-depleted T cells, or PBMCs; the material itself was cDNA or gDNA.

In the original analysis: The authors estimated nucleated cell counts from reference gene primer amplification. Assay used: immunoSEQ multiplex PCR; TCRdb lists only in-frame clones, some missing. V, J and clone size are taken as reported in that table, and D and trimming were inferred from the DNA itself. The sample comprises roughly 220,000 clones, about 85% of which are singletons, and just under 20% rests with the top ten. V lost 1 base to trimming and J lost 10 bases, with 14 bases between them. This CDR3 has 13 residues. From germline, CDR1 is SGHTA and CDR2 FQGNSA. This clone was observed a handful of times.

What was sequenced was peripheral blood. The TCR originated in a man aged 30 to 39 with active or convalescent COVID-19. The V gene is TRBV7-2, the J gene TRBJ2-7, with D perhaps matching TRBD2 (5 bases). The CDR3 DNA follows: TGTGCCAGCAGCTTAGGACTTGACTACGTTCAGTACTTC. It specifies CASSLGLDYVQYF.